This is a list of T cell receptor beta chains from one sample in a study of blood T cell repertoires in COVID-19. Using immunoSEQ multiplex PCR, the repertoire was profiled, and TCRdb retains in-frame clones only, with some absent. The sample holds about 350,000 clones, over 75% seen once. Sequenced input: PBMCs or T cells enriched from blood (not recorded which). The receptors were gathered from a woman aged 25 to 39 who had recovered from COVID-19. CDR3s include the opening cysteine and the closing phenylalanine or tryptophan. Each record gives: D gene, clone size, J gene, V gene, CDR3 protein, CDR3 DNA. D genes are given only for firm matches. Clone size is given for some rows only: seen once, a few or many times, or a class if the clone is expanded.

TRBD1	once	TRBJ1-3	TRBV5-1	CASSGGQGRTSGNTIYF	TGCGCCAGCAGCGGGGGACAGGGGAGGACCTCTGGAAACACCATATATTTT
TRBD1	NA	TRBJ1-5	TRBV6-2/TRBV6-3	CASSPGQITTYSNQPQHF	TGTGCCAGCAGCCCGGGACAGATAACCACTTATAGCAATCAGCCCCAGCATTTT
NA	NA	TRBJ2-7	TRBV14	CASSRFGGLGYEQYF	TGTGCCAGCAGCCGGTTCGGGGGGCTCGGGTACGAGCAGTACTTC
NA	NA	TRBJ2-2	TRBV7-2	CASSPQTDSGELFF	TGTGCCAGCAGCCCCCAGACAGACTCCGGGGAGCTGTTTTTT
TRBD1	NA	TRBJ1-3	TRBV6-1	CASSEAGQGLGNTIYF	TGTGCCAGCAGTGAGGCGGGACAGGGCCTCGGAAACACCATATATTTT
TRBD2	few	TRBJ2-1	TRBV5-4	CASSPQLAGTNNEQFF	TGTGCCAGCAGCCCTCAACTAGCGGGAACAAACAATGAGCAGTTCTTC
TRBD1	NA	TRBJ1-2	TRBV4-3	CASSQEVGGYDYGYTF	TGCGCCAGCAGCCAAGAGGTAGGGGGCTACGACTATGGCTACACCTTC
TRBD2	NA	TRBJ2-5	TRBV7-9	CASSPNTPWGGPETQYF	TGTGCCAGCAGCCCGAATACCCCATGGGGAGGGCCAGAGACCCAGTACTTC
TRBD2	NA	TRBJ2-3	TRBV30	CAWTPLAGVSTDTQYF	TGTGCCTGGACCCCTTTAGCGGGGGTGAGCACAGATACGCAGTATTTT
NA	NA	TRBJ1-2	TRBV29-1	CSASGQTVNYGYTF	TGCAGCGCTTCCGGACAAACAGTGAACTATGGCTACACCTTC
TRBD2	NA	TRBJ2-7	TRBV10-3	CAISESKTGGYEQYF	TGTGCCATCAGTGAGTCGAAAACGGGGGGGTACGAGCAGTACTTC
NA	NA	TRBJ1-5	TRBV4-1	CASSQDSYNQPQHF	TGCGCCAGCAGCCAAGATAGCTACAATCAGCCCCAGCATTTT
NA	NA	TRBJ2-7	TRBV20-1	CSASSGAYEQYF	TGCAGTGCTAGTAGCGGCGCGTACGAGCAGTACTTC
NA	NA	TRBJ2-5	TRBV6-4	CASSDSSRGRRETQYF	TGTGCCAGCAGTGACTCCAGCAGGGGAAGGAGAGAGACCCAGTACTTC
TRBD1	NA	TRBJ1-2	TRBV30	CAWSVGVQGVGYTF	TGTGCCTGGAGTGTAGGGGTACAGGGGGTTGGCTACACCTTC
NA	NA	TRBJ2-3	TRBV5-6	CASSRLSLTSTDTQYF	TGTGCCAGCAGCCGCCTAAGTCTAACTAGCACAGATACGCAGTATTTT
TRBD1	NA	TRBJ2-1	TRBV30	CAWRDRGPFGQFF	TGTGCCTGGAGGGACAGGGGACCTTTTGGGCAGTTCTTC
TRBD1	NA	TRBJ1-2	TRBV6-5	CASSSAGGYGYTF	TGTGCCAGCAGTTCCGCAGGGGGCTATGGCTACACCTTC
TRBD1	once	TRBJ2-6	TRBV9	CASSVVVGQGTPGANVLTF	TGTGCCAGCAGCGTAGTTGTGGGACAGGGAACTCCCGGGGCCAACGTCCTGACTTTC
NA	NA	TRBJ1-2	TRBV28	CASSPGGGWNYGYTF	TGTGCCAGCAGTCCCGGGGGGGGCTGGAACTATGGCTACACCTTC
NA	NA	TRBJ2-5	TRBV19	CASSIGILQETQYF	TGTGCCAGTAGTATTGGCATCCTGCAAGAGACCCAGTACTTC
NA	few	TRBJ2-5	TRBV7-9	CASSFLEGVQETQYF	TGTGCCAGCAGCTTCCTCGAGGGGGTCCAAGAGACCCAGTACTTC
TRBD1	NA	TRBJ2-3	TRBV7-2	CASGTANTDTQYF	TGTGCCAGCGGGACAGCTAACACAGATACGCAGTATTTT
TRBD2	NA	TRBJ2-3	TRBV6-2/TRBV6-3	CASTPRLAGHTDTQYF	TGTGCCAGCACCCCCCGACTAGCGGGACACACAGATACGCAGTATTTT
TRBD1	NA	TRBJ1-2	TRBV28	CASSSDRGMAYGYTF	TGTGCCAGCAGTTCCGACAGGGGAATGGCCTATGGCTACACCTTC
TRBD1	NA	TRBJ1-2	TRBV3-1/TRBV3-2	CATTGGQYGYTF	TGTGCCACAACAGGGGGGCAGTATGGCTACACCTTC
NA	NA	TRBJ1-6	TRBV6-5	CASSGTGYNSPLHF	TGTGCCAGCAGCGGCACAGGGTATAATTCACCCCTCCACTTT
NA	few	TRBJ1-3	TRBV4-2	CASSRGGSGNTIYF	TGTGCCAGCAGCCGGGGAGGTTCTGGAAACACCATATATTTT
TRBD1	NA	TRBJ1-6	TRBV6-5	CASSYSYRGRNSPLHF	TGTGCCAGCAGTTACTCCTACAGGGGGCGCAATTCACCCCTCCACTTT
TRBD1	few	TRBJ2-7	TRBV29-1	CSAGGTGVYEQYF	TGCAGCGCAGGGGGGACAGGGGTGTACGAGCAGTACTTC
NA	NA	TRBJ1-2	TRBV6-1	CASSEGGRNYGYTF	TGTGCCAGCAGTGAAGGGGGGCGTAACTATGGCTACACCTTC